This record looks at one T cell receptor (beta chain) sequence and its context. The antigen remains unidentified. The data belong to a study of vaccination effects on CD4 cells after COVID-19. Study-level findings and limits: Clones induced by infection and by vaccine showed marked clonal contraction late after vaccination.

Assay: immunoSEQ multiplex PCR; the TCRdb copy retains only in-frame clones and omits some. Of about 22,000 clones listed, more than 65% are singletons. Expansion of antigen-specific CD4+ T cells with viral peptide pools was carried out by the ViraFEST assay before sequencing. The culture ran for nine to ten days, and then CD4+ T cells were isolated. All participants had two doses of either the BNT162b2 or mRNA-1273 vaccine. Among the vaccine recipients, none had a prior SARS-CoV-2 infection, and nucleocapsid antibodies were negative. Germline CDR1 is SGHRS and CDR2 is YFSETQ. The CDR3 is 15 amino acids. V lost 4 bases and J lost 4; bases outside the gene matches: 5.

Sequencing used CD4+ T cells from PBMCs cultured with HCoV-NL63 spike peptides, obtained after COVID-19 vaccination. The sequence was obtained from a human donor who received a COVID-19 vaccine. The J gene is TRBJ1-4, the V gene TRBV5-1; TRBD1 matches at 9 bases. CDR3 sequence (DNA): TGCGCCAGCAGCAATCCGGGACAGGGTAATGAAAAACTGTTTTTT. Protein sequence: CASSNPGQGNEKLFF.